This passage covers 2 T cell receptor beta chains from one sample sequenced in a study of early T cells in non-severe SARS-CoV-2 infection. In TCRdb, the 5' RACE reads were re-called with MiXCR into one record per CDR3 protein. The sample records 70,000 or so distinct CDR3 sequences, 12% being singletons. Sequences were obtained from whole blood. These receptors came from an adult who was a healthcare worker with PCR-confirmed SARS-CoV-2 infection or an uninfected control (not recorded which).

The rearrangement links TRBV11-3 to TRBJ2-3, with 7 bases identical to TRBD2. Trimming at V came to 5 bases and at J to 10 bases, leaving 6 bases not matched to a gene. The CDR3 totals 12 residues. Germline V gives CDR1 SGHNT, CDR2 YENEEA. CDR3 DNA sequence: TGTGCCAGCAGCCGCGGGAGAGGGTCGCAGTATTTT. Translating gives CASSRGRGSQYF.

In this sample, this clonotype turned up many times. The chain couples TRBV20-1 to TRBJ2-1; 7 bases match TRBD1. The V gene's germline CDR1 is DFQATT and CDR2 SNEGSKA (reference sequence). The CDR3 spans 15 residues. Trimming cost V 7 bases and J 7 bases; bases outside gene matches: 16. The CDR3 here is CSVPPTGVRGNEQFF. CDR3 nucleotides: TGCAGTGTACCTCCTACAGGGGTTAGGGGTAATGAGCAGTTCTTC.